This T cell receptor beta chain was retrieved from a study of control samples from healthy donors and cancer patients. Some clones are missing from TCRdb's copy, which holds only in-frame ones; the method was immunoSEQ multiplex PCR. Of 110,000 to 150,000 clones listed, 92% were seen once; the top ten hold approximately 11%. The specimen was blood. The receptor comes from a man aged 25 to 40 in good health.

The CDR3 nucleotides read TGTGCCAGCAGAGCAGGGGCTGTTAGCACAGATACGCAGTATTTT. It specifies CASRAGAVSTDTQYF. J is TRBJ2-3 and V is TRBV9; a weak D match, TRBD1 (6 bases). Looked up from germline, CDR1 is SGDLS and CDR2 is YYNGEE. Trimming cost V 5 bases and J 0 bases, with 13 bases left between them. The CDR3 has 15 amino acids.